One sample yielded the 31 T cell receptor beta chains listed below, sequenced in a study of T cell responses to AZD1222 COVID-19 vaccine (dated by TCRdb to the early 2020s). Library creation used the immunoSEQ multiplex PCR assay. Imported from immuneACCESS, the table was reduced by TCRdb to in-frame sequences with V and J called. These copies leave out some clones; in studies compared against another copy, an unresolved V gene accounts for under half, and the cause of the remainder is not known. The sample data list 170,000 or so clones, and over 75% of these were observed just once. Jointly, the top ten make up approximately 1.5% of the sample. Reading the label with the study, this specimen's time point is: baseline before first vaccination. The sequencing here drew on peripheral blood, taken on day 0 of AZD1222 vaccination. Source of these receptors: an adult in good health.

The chain links TRBV6-5 to TRBJ2-7; D may be TRBD2 (5 bases). Germline values: CDR1 MNHEY, CDR2 SVGAGI. V gave up 7 bases and J gave up 4 bases, with 20 bases separating them. The CDR3 is 15 residues long. The CDR3 DNA follows: TGTGCCAGCACCCCTGACGGGATACTCTATTACGAGCAGTACTTC. Translated: CASTPDGILYYEQYF.

The chain recombines TRBV11-3 with TRBJ2-7, with a possible D match to TRBD2 (6 bases). With 1 base removed from V and 5 bases from J, the gap between germline ends came to 15 bases. CDR1 and CDR2 (germline): SGHNT, YENEEA. This CDR3 has 15 residues. The CDR3 protein is CASSLGSGWGDEQYF. The DNA of the CDR3 is TGTGCCAGCAGCTTAGGATCGGGCTGGGGGGACGAGCAGTACTTC.

The chain is built from TRBV9 and TRBJ1-2; D ambiguous. The CDR3 is made up of 15 amino acids. Germline V gene data show CDR1 as SGDLS and CDR2 as YYNGEE. V lost 0 bases, J lost 2 bases, and 11 bases lay in between. The CDR3 nucleotides read TGTGCCAGCAGCGTAGGCACGGAGAACAACTATGGCTACACCTTC. Translated, it gives CASSVGTENNYGYTF.

The chain has TRBV29-1 and TRBJ2-1; 10 bases align to TRBD1. The ends lost 6 bases at V and 4 bases at J; junction bases unmatched: 6. Germline-derived CDR1 and CDR2 are SQVTM and ANQGSEA. This CDR3 comprises 14 residues. The CDR3 DNA reads TGCAGCGTACCCGGGACAGGGGATTACAATGAGCAGTTCTTC. As protein: CSVPGTGDYNEQFF.

The rearrangement links TRBV9 to TRBJ1-6; tentatively, D is TRBD1 (6 bases). Germline V gene lookup returns CDR1 SGDLS and CDR2 YYNGEE. Trimming removed 2 bases from V and 7 bases from J, with 16 bases in between. The CDR3 length is 16 residues. The CDR3, as DNA: TGTGCCAGCAGCGTGGGGGCCGGACAGCCAAATTCACCCCTCCACTTT. Encoded protein: CASSVGAGQPNSPLHF.

The J gene is TRBJ1-4, the V gene TRBV7-9; TRBD1 aligns across 7 bases. This CDR3 has 14 amino acids. V was clipped by 6 bases and J by 5 bases; unmatched bases: 6. The germline gives CDR1 SEHNR, CDR2 FQNEAQ (reference sequence). The CDR3 sequence: CASRSDRANEKLFF. Here the CDR3 DNA reads TGTGCCAGCAGATCCGACAGGGCAAATGAAAAACTGTTTTTT.

V usage is TRBV6-5 and J usage is TRBJ1-5; possibly TRBD1 for D (5 bases). V lost 7 bases to trimming and J lost 4 bases, with 11 bases between them. The CDR3 is 13 amino acids. Germline V gene data show CDR1 as MNHEY and CDR2 as SVGAGI. Written as DNA, the CDR3 is TGTGCCAGCACCGGGACGGGAAATCAGCCCCAGCATTTT. It yields the protein CASTGTGNQPQHF.

The rearrangement uses TRBV7-6 and TRBJ1-4; D is ambiguous. The CDR3 is 15 amino acids. With 1 base removed from V and 8 bases from J, the gap between germline ends came to 14 bases. The germline V gene encodes CDR1 SGHVS and CDR2 FNYEAQ. The CDR3 sequence: CASSLGAGRREKLFF. CDR3 coding DNA: TGTGCCAGCAGCTTAGGGGCCGGACGTCGAGAAAAACTGTTTTTT.

J is TRBJ2-5 and V is TRBV7-3, with 8 bases identical to TRBD2. After removal of 5 bases from V and 5 bases from J, the junction contained 10 bases not matched to a gene. The CDR3 is made up of 15 amino acids. Germline CDR1 and CDR2: SGHTA and FQGTGA. The CDR3 spells CASSPSGGRSETQYF. The CDR3 DNA reads as TGTGCCAGCAGCCCCTCGGGGGGGCGTTCTGAGACCCAGTACTTC.

V is TRBV28 and J is TRBJ1-2, with TRBD1 identical over 7 bases. Trimming cost V 5 bases and J 4 bases; bases outside gene matches: 13. There are 16 residues in the CDR3. Germline V lookup: CDR1 MDHEN, CDR2 SYDVKM. DNA of the CDR3: TGTGCCAGCAGTCCTAGACCCATGGACAGGCTCTATGGCTACACCTTC. Its translation: CASSPRPMDRLYGYTF.

This clone was detected only a few times. The V call is TRBV28, the J call TRBJ2-7, with TRBD1 matching 8 bases. CDR3 length equals 14 residues. The V and J ends lost 6 bases and 6 bases, in that order; junction bases with no gene match: 10. The V gene's germline CDR1 is MDHEN and CDR2 SYDVKM. CDR3 coding DNA: TGTGCCAGCAGCGGCGGACAGGGCCCCCGCGAGCAGTACTTC. It encodes CASSGGQGPREQYF.

The V gene is TRBV18, the J gene TRBJ1-2; D uncertain. V gave up 4 bases and J gave up 5 bases, with 17 bases separating them. This CDR3 contains 15 residues. The germline CDR1 and CDR2 sequences are KGHSH and LQKENI. CDR3 residues: CASSLGVQDPYGYTF. The CDR3 region has the DNA TGTGCCAGCTCACTAGGTGTGCAGGACCCTTATGGCTACACCTTC.

The chain links TRBV7-8 to TRBJ1-1, with TRBD1 matching over 9 bases. V was clipped by 6 bases and J by 4 bases; unmatched bases: 12. The CDR3 runs to 16 residues. CDR1 and CDR2 from the germline V gene are SGHVS and FQNEAQ. CDR3 bases: TGTGCCAGCAGGTTAAATACTGACAGGGGGAGCACTGAAGCTTTCTTT. The encoded protein is CASRLNTDRGSTEAFF.

The J gene is TRBJ2-3, the V gene TRBV13, with D perhaps TRBD2 (5 bases). The V end lost 2 bases, the J end lost 4 bases, and 13 bases lay between the germline ends. Germline V lookup: CDR1 PRHDT, CDR2 FYEKMQ (reference sequence). This CDR3 comprises 15 residues. The CDR3 loop is CASSLPDSSSDTQYF. CDR3 DNA: TGTGCCAGCAGCTTACCGGACTCTTCTTCAGATACGCAGTATTTT.

The chain links TRBV5-1 to TRBJ1-2; 8 positions match TRBD1. With V trimmed by 2 bases and J by 8 bases, 5 bases remained unmatched. Germline loops: CDR1 SGHRS, CDR2 YFSETQ. The CDR3 is 13 amino acids. The CDR3 protein is CASSFQGARGYTF. CDR3 coding DNA: TGCGCCAGCAGCTTTCAGGGGGCGCGGGGCTACACCTTC.

The rearrangement joins TRBV19 to TRBJ1-2, with D possibly matching TRBD1 (5 bases). The ends were cut back, 5 bases at V and 8 bases at J, with 12 bases in the middle. The CDR3 runs to 12 residues. Germline V CDR1 and CDR2: LNHDA, SQIVND (reference sequence). The CDR3 protein is CASSGLGRGYTF. CDR3 nucleotides: TGTGCCAGTAGTGGCCTGGGACGGGGCTACACCTTC.

The CDR3 spells CASSRQSIANYGYTF. Written as DNA, the CDR3 is TGTGCCAGCAGCCGACAGAGTATAGCTAACTATGGCTACACCTTC. J is TRBJ1-2 and V is TRBV27, with D tentatively TRBD1 (5 bases). The CDR3 consists of 15 residues. Trimming shortened V by 6 bases and J by 0 bases, and 14 bases separated the two germline ends. Germline V lookup: CDR1 MNHEY, CDR2 SMNVEV (reference sequence).

The J gene is TRBJ1-4, the V gene TRBV4-2; tentative D call: TRBD1 (5 bases). The CDR3 contains 16 residues. V shed 0 bases and J shed 8 bases, with 16 bases lying between them. CDR1 and CDR2 (germline): LGHNA, YNFKEQ. CDR3 nucleotides: TGTGCCAGCAGCCAAGATAGAACCGCAGGGACGGAAAAACTGTTTTTT. Amino acid sequence: CASSQDRTAGTEKLFF.

The chain couples TRBV2 to TRBJ1-5; D gene ambiguous. The CDR3 extends over 14 amino acids. V was clipped by 8 bases and J by 2 bases, with 13 bases between them. Germline V gene lookup returns CDR1 SNHLY and CDR2 FYNNEI. CDR3 protein: CASGSPRGNQPQHF. CDR3 bases: TGTGCCAGCGGGTCTCCACGGGGCAATCAGCCCCAGCATTTT.

The rearrangement joins TRBV28 to TRBJ1-5; no reliable D call. V lost 4 bases and J lost 11, with 15 bases in between. The germline gives CDR1 MDHEN, CDR2 SYDVKM. The CDR3 runs 13 residues. The CDR3 sequence is CASSSLNSGSQHF. As DNA, the CDR3 is TGTGCCAGCAGTTCCTTAAATTCTGGGTCCCAGCATTTT. The whole variable domain, filled in from reference TRBV28 and TRBJ1-5, reads DVKVTQSSRYLVKRTGEKVFLECVQDMDHENMFWYRQDPGLGLRLIYFSYDVKMKEKGDIPEGYSVSREKKERFSLILESASTNQTSMYLCASSSLNSGSQHFGDGTRLSIL.

Details on this clone: The identical CDR3 is also encoded by other nucleotide sequences in the sample. V and J are TRBV9 and TRBJ2-3; unclear D gene. V lost 0 bases and J 3 bases, leaving 2 bases between the germline ends. This CDR3 region has 12 residues. The germline V gene encodes CDR1 SGDLS and CDR2 YYNGEE. The CDR3: CASSVATDTQYF. The CDR3 DNA sequence: TGTGCCAGCAGCGTAGCTACAGATACGCAGTATTTT. The full variable domain, in which reference TRBV9 and TRBJ2-3 provide the parts outside the CDR3, is DSGVTQTPKHLITATGQRVTLRCSPRSGDLSVYWYQQSLDQGLQFLIQYYNGEERAKGNILERFSAQQFPDLHSELNLSSLELGDSALYFCASSVATDTQYFGPGTRLTVL.

The chain joins TRBV5-5 to TRBJ2-3; D is uncertain. Germline loops: CDR1 SGHKS, CDR2 YYEKEE (reference sequence). Trimming pared 2 bases from V and 2 bases from J, leaving 12 bases between. The CDR3 contains 15 residues. This CDR3 reads CASSLGWVDTDTQYF. As DNA, the CDR3 is TGTGCCAGCAGCTTAGGATGGGTCGACACAGATACGCAGTATTTT.

The chain recombines TRBV27 with TRBJ1-1, with TRBD1 identical over 9 bases. The length of the CDR3 is 14 residues. The germline gives CDR1 MNHEY, CDR2 SMNVEV (reference sequence). The trim removed 7 bases at V and 2 bases at J, leaving 5 bases unmatched. The DNA for the CDR3 is TGTGCCAGCATATCGGGACAGGGAAACACTGAAGCTTTCTTT. Its protein product is CASISGQGNTEAFF.

The rearrangement links TRBV19 to TRBJ2-3; 10 positions agree with TRBD2. CDR3 length: 14 residues. Germline V gives CDR1 LNHDA, CDR2 SQIVND (reference sequence). V lost 8 bases and J lost 6; bases outside the gene matches: 8. The CDR3 is CASWASGGDDTQYF. DNA of the CDR3: TGTGCCAGTTGGGCTAGCGGGGGCGACGATACGCAGTATTTT. Supplemented by reference TRBV19 and TRBJ2-3, the full variable domain reads DGGITQSPKYLFRKEGQNVTLSCEQNLNHDAMYWYRQDPGQGLRLIYYSQIVNDFQKGDIAEGYSVSREKKESFPLTVTSAQKNPTAFYLCASWASGGDDTQYFGPGTRLTVL.

This chain uses TRBV5-1 with TRBJ1-1; D unresolved. This CDR3 comprises 13 residues. The ends were cut back, 0 bases at V and 3 bases at J, with 6 bases in the middle. Germline lookup yields CDR1 SGHRS and CDR2 YFSETQ. The CDR3 loop reads CASSLGVDTEAFF. CDR3 nucleotides: TGCGCCAGCAGCTTGGGGGTGGACACTGAAGCTTTCTTT.

This rearrangement joins TRBV9 to TRBJ1-2; D is unresolved. Between the trimmed V and J ends, which lost 0 bases and 3 bases, there was a span of 6 bases. There are 13 residues in the CDR3. The germline gives CDR1 SGDLS, CDR2 YYNGEE. The CDR3 DNA reads as TGTGCCAGCAGCGTAGAAGTGGACTATGGCTACACCTTC. It is translated as CASSVEVDYGYTF.

The chain uses TRBV18 and TRBJ2-6; no clear D gene. The CDR3 totals 15 residues. Trimming left V 2 bases short and J 0 bases short, with 5 bases between. Per the germline V gene, CDR1 is KGHSH and CDR2 is LQKENI. CDR3 region: CASSPGLSGANVLTF. The CDR3 DNA reads TGTGCCAGCTCACCAGGGCTCTCTGGGGCCAACGTCCTGACTTTC.

This rearrangement joins TRBV11-1 to TRBJ2-1; D gene ambiguous. CDR3 length equals 14 residues. Per germline, CDR1 SGHAT and CDR2 FQDESV (reference sequence). The V end lost 5 bases, the J end lost 0 bases, and 8 bases lay between the germline ends. The CDR3 DNA follows: TGTGCCAGCAGCCCTAAGAGCTCCTACAATGAGCAGTTCTTC. Translating it yields CASSPKSSYNEQFF.

The chain links TRBV11-3 to TRBJ2-7, with D possibly matching TRBD1 (6 bases). The CDR3 has 14 residues. V dropped 2 bases and J dropped 4 bases, with 12 bases sitting between them. Germline V CDR1 and CDR2: SGHNT, YENEEA. Here the CDR3 reads CASSLRTANYEQYF. CDR3 DNA sequence: TGTGCCAGCAGCTTAAGGACAGCCAATTACGAGCAGTACTTC. Based on the CDR3 plus reference TRBV11-3 and TRBJ2-7, the full variable domain is EAGVVQSPRYKIIEKKQPVAFWCNPISGHNTLYWYLQNLGQGPELLIRYENEEAVDDSQLPKDRFSAERLKGVDSTLKIQPAELGDSAVYLCASSLRTANYEQYFGPGTRLTVT.

The rearrangement uses TRBV10-3 and TRBJ2-3, with D possibly matching TRBD1 (9 bases). V was clipped by 4 bases and J by 2 bases, with 28 bases between them. The length of the CDR3 is 20 residues. Germline values: CDR1 ENHRY, CDR2 SYGVKD. CDR3 region: CAISAGGAPGTGKLTDTQYF. The CDR3 DNA reads TGTGCCATCAGTGCCGGGGGGGCTCCCGGGACAGGGAAGCTCACAGATACGCAGTATTTT.

CDR3 protein: CAWSVQGNEQFF. CDR3 nucleotides: TGTGCCTGGAGTGTACAAGGGAATGAGCAGTTCTTC. The chain carries TRBV30 and TRBJ2-1; D is unresolved. The length of the CDR3 is 12 residues. V was cut by 0 bases and J by 7 bases, with 7 bases left in between. CDR1 and CDR2 (germline): GTSNPN, SVGIG (reference sequence).